This T cell receptor beta chain is drawn from a study of T cell responses to AZD1222 COVID-19 vaccine. Whole-study results and caveats: After two AZD1222 doses, spike-specific TCR breadth and depth rose versus day 0.

The germline V gene encodes CDR1 SGHNT and CDR2 YENEEA. Trimming pared 5 bases from V and 4 bases from J, leaving 14 bases between. CDR3 size: 15 residues. Generated by immunoSEQ multiplex PCR, the TCRdb table keeps only in-frame clones and is missing some. The sample shows 200,000 or so clones, 80% to 90% of them seen only once. As for this clone: The antigen remains unidentified.

Sequenced here: peripheral blood, sampled on day 0 of MenACWY control vaccination. The chain recombines TRBV11-3 with TRBJ2-2; tentative D call: TRBD1 (6 bases). The source is an adult in good health. The CDR3 DNA is TGTGCCAGCAGCAATAGAGGGGGATCCACCGGGGAGCTGTTTTTT. Translating it yields CASSNRGGSTGELFF.